The 3 T cell receptor beta chains in this list originate from one sample, sequenced in a study of blood T cell repertoires in COVID-19. TCRdb's table, derived via immunoSEQ multiplex PCR, lists solely in-frame clones and lacks some. The table records 300,000 to 350,000 clones, about 90% of them present only once. Source material: peripheral blood. The receptor source for this set is a young woman who had recovered from COVID-19.

V gene TRBV20-1 combines with J gene TRBJ2-5; no reliable D call. Germline CDR1 reads DFQATT; CDR2 reads SNEGSKA (reference sequence). The CDR3 totals 15 residues. The V gene lost 3 bases and the J gene lost 1 base, with 15 bases spanning the gap. The CDR3 region has the DNA TGCAGTGCTAGTGGGCTACGAACGGGCCAAGAGACCCAGTACTTC. Its translation is CSASGLRTGQETQYF.

V usage is TRBV11-3 and J usage is TRBJ2-3; D not resolved. V lost 0 bases, J lost 3 bases, and 13 bases lay in between. Germline CDR1 and CDR2: SGHNT and YENEEA. This CDR3 has 16 amino acids. CDR3 region: CASSLEVLRRTDTQYF. The CDR3 bases are TGTGCCAGCAGCTTAGAAGTCCTTAGGAGAACAGATACGCAGTATTTT.

This clone was picked up one time. This chain joins TRBV5-4 and TRBJ2-4; 7 bases fit TRBD1. V dropped 1 base and J dropped 8; count of bases not matched to a gene: 3. The CDR3 has 13 residues. CDR1 and CDR2 from the germline V gene are SGHNT and YYREEE (reference sequence). The CDR3 region is CASSLKGADIQYF. CDR3 DNA: TGTGCCAGCAGCTTGAAGGGGGCGGACATTCAGTACTTC. The whole variable domain, filled in from reference TRBV5-4 and TRBJ2-4, reads ETGVTQSPTHLIKTRGQQVTLRCSSQSGHNTVSWYQQALGQGPQFIFQYYREEENGRGNFPPRFSGLQFPNYSSELNVNALELDDSALYLCASSLKGADIQYFGAGTRLSVL.